The 23 T cell receptor beta chains below were found in one sample sequenced in a study of regulatory T cells in long-lasting Graves disease. Time point given: newly diagnosed GD, antithyroid drugs for less than 3 months. Scientists built the TCR library using RNA that was extracted from PBMCs. Sequencing libraries for TCR beta were prepared with iRepertoire HTBI primers and Arm-PCR of CDR3 regions. Via MiXCR, TCRdb re-called the multiplex PCR reads, giving one row per CDR3 protein. The table lists some 450,000 distinct CDR3 sequences, about 16% of them singletons. This same sample was also part of a study on T cells in Graves' hyperthyroidism and ophthalmopathy.

The sample here was peripheral blood mononuclear cells (PBMCs), taken at new diagnosis, from a patient treated with antithyroid drugs. The receptors here all came from a woman between 25 and 40 years old with Graves disease.

This clonotype was observed at least ten times. V gene TRBV28 combines with J gene TRBJ2-1; D possibly corresponds to TRBD2 (5 bases). The V gene lost 6 bases and the J gene lost 3 bases, with 15 bases spanning the gap. This CDR3 has 15 residues. Germline-derived CDR1 and CDR2 are MDHEN and SYDVKM. The CDR3 nucleotides are TGTGCCAGCAGGGGAGCGGAGCAACTCTACAATGAGCAGTTCTTC. Protein: CASRGAEQLYNEQFF.

The rearrangement joins TRBV10-1 to TRBJ2-1; no definite D call. V lost 0 bases, J lost 7 bases, and 4 bases lay in between. CDR1 WNHNN and CDR2 SYGVQD come from the germline V gene (reference sequence). CDR3 length: 12 amino acids. CDR3 DNA sequence: TGCGCCAGCAGTGAGTCTCGTAATGAGCAGTTCTTC. It yields the protein CASSESRNEQFF.

The chain links TRBV18 to TRBJ2-1; 7 bases match TRBD1. The CDR3 runs to 17 residues. Trimming removed 3 bases from V and 4 bases from J; junction bases left unmatched: 12. Germline V gene lookup returns CDR1 KGHSH and CDR2 LQKENI. The chain's CDR3 is CASSPLVPRDSYNEQFF. CDR3 coding DNA: TGTGCCAGCTCACCTCTGGTTCCCCGGGACAGTTACAATGAGCAGTTCTTC.

This clonotype was found many times. V gene TRBV27 combines with J gene TRBJ1-1, with D maybe TRBD1 (5 bases). The CDR3 length is 14 residues. Per germline, CDR1 MNHEY and CDR2 SMNVEV (reference sequence). V was cut by 8 bases and J by 8 bases, with 21 bases left in between. The CDR3 coding sequence is TGTGCCAGCGGGGACCTTCGAGGGACGCGAGAAGCTTTCTTT. Translating it yields CASGDLRGTREAFF.

This clonotype was detected many times. This chain links TRBV12-3 or TRBV12-4 with TRBJ2-7; possibly TRBD1 for D (7 bases). The CDR3 is made up of 18 amino acids. The germline V and J ends were trimmed by 4 bases and 0 bases, with 22 bases remaining between them. The CDR3 DNA sequence: TGTGCCAGCAGTTCTAAAACTGGCGGGACAGATTTCTCCTACGAGCAGTACTTC. Translated: CASSSKTGGTDFSYEQYF.

The CDR3 sequence: CASSLLGGTGNSPLHF. CDR3 in DNA: TGTGCCAGCAGTCTTCTCGGGGGGACGGGGAATTCACCCCTCCACTTT. The rearrangement uses TRBV6-2 or TRBV6-3 and TRBJ1-6; D might be TRBD1 (5 bases). Looked up from germline, CDR1 is MNHEY and CDR2 is SVGEGT. The V and J ends lost 5 bases and 7 bases respectively, with 18 bases between them. This CDR3 spans 16 amino acids.

This chain connects TRBV4-2 to TRBJ2-5, with TRBD1 matching over 7 bases. The V gene's germline CDR1 is LGHNA and CDR2 YNFKEQ. With V trimmed by 1 base and J by 5 bases, 4 bases remained unmatched. This CDR3 contains 14 residues. The chain's CDR3 is CASSQGQGSETQYF. CDR3 in DNA: TGTGCCAGCAGCCAAGGACAGGGAAGCGAGACCCAGTACTTC.

This clonotype occurred a few times. The rearrangement links TRBV7-6 to TRBJ2-1; the match to TRBD2 covers 15 bases. CDR3 size: 19 residues. Per the germline V gene, CDR1 is SGHVS and CDR2 is FNYEAQ. Losses at the gene ends were 3 bases for V and 0 bases for J; bases not matched to a gene: 6. CDR3 coding DNA: TGTGCCAGCAGCTTGGGACTAGCGGGAGGCCGGAGCTCCTACAATGAGCAGTTCTTC. As protein: CASSLGLAGGRSSYNEQFF.

In this sample, this clonotype turned up many times. V and J are TRBV24-1 and TRBJ2-1, with D perhaps TRBD2 (5 bases). The germline CDR1 and CDR2 sequences are KGHDR and SFDVKD. V lost 5 bases, J lost 4 bases, and 20 bases lay in between. The CDR3 runs 17 residues. CDR3 in DNA: TGTGCCACCAGTGGTACAGCGGCGGGCGAGGCATACAATGAGCAGTTCTTC. Translated: CATSGTAAGEAYNEQFF.

The V and J genes are TRBV9 and TRBJ1-2; D not certain. Germline assignment: CDR1 SGDLS and CDR2 YYNGEE. This CDR3 contains 15 residues. V was cut by 0 bases and J by 4 bases, with 13 bases left in between. As DNA, the CDR3 is TGTGCCAGCAGCGTAGGGCAACCTGACTTCTATGGCTACACCTTC. It is translated as CASSVGQPDFYGYTF.

This clonotype was counted a few times. An end of the junction does not agree with germline; a read error may underlie this. J is TRBJ2-1 and V is TRBV5-1; 10 nucleotides agree with TRBD2. Germline-derived CDR1 and CDR2 are SGHRS and YFSETQ. This CDR3 is built from 17 residues. CDR3 nucleotide sequence: TGTGCCAGCAGCCCCCCCTCCGGACTAGCGGTTCACAATGAGCAGTTCTTC. It yields the protein CASSPPSGLAVHNEQFF.

The chain employs TRBV7-6 and TRBJ2-5; 10 bases are a match to TRBD1. The CDR3 runs 15 residues. Germline CDR1 reads SGHVS; CDR2 reads FNYEAQ. The V segment lost 1 base and the J segment 4 bases; nucleotides outside the gene matches: 3. The CDR3 region has the DNA TGTGCCAGCAGCTTAGGACAGGGGGCAGGAGAGACCCAGTACTTC. Translated, it gives CASSLGQGAGETQYF.

This clonotype was counted many times. The chain employs TRBV2 and TRBJ2-7, with TRBD1 matching over 7 bases. In germline, CDR1 is SNHLY, CDR2 FYNNEI. V gave up 6 bases and J gave up 5 bases; unmatched junction bases: 10. The length of the CDR3 is 14 residues. The CDR3 DNA is TGTGCCAGCAGCGGGGACAGCTCTAGGGACGAGCAGTACTTC. Translating it yields CASSGDSSRDEQYF. The complete variable domain, with remaining parts taken from reference TRBV2 and TRBJ2-7, reads EPEVTQTPSHQVTQMGQEVILRCVPISNHLYFYWYRQILGQKVEFLVSFYNNEISEKSEIFDDQFSVERPDGSNFTLKIRSTKLEDSAMYFCASSGDSSRDEQYFGPGTRLTVT.

This clonotype was found many times. The chain's CDR3 is CASSPGEQGPTGELFF. CDR3 in DNA: TGTGCCAGCAGTCCCGGGGAACAGGGACCCACCGGGGAGCTGTTTTTT. V and J are TRBV6-1 and TRBJ2-2; D perhaps matches TRBD1 (6 bases). Germline assignment: CDR1 MNHNS and CDR2 SASEGT. Trimming removed 5 bases from V and 4 bases from J, with 17 bases in between. The CDR3 contains 16 residues.

This clonotype was recorded many times. The chain carries TRBV20-1 and TRBJ2-1, with 9 bases fitting TRBD1. The CDR3 sequence is 13 residues long. Per the germline V gene, CDR1 is DFQATT and CDR2 is SNEGSKA (reference sequence). The CDR3 loop reads CSPGTGYYNEQFF. In DNA form, the CDR3 reads TGCAGCCCCGGGACAGGGTACTACAATGAGCAGTTCTTC.

Many counts were recorded for this clonotype. This chain uses TRBV5-6 with TRBJ2-5; 8 bases align to TRBD1. Germline-derived CDR1 and CDR2 are SGHDT and YYEEEE. V was pared by 3 bases and J by 5 bases, with 6 bases of the junction left unmatched. The CDR3 spans 14 residues. CDR3: CASSSRGRRETQYF. The DNA for the CDR3 is TGTGCCAGCAGCTCCAGGGGGCGCCGGGAGACCCAGTACTTC. The variable domain in full, completed from reference TRBV5-6 and TRBJ2-5, reads DAGVTQSPTHLIKTRGQQVTLRCSPKSGHDTVSWYQQALGQGPQFIFQYYEEEERQRGNFPDRFSGHQFPNYSSELNVNALLLGDSALYLCASSSRGRRETQYFGPGTRLLVL.

The table lists this clonotype with many counts. The J gene is TRBJ2-5, the V gene TRBV28, with TRBD2 matching over 7 bases. The CDR3 is 16 amino acids. Germline CDR1 and CDR2: MDHEN and SYDVKM. The ends lost 5 bases at V and 4 bases at J; junction bases unmatched: 13. CDR3: CASSAPVSGGGETQYF. CDR3 bases: TGTGCCAGCAGTGCACCCGTCTCGGGGGGTGGAGAGACCCAGTACTTC.

The J gene is TRBJ1-2, the V gene TRBV7-2; D perhaps matches TRBD1 (5 bases). V was clipped by 5 bases and J by 7 bases, with 14 bases between them. Germline V gene lookup returns CDR1 SGHTA and CDR2 FQGNSA. The CDR3 runs 13 residues. The CDR3 protein is CTSSLVGEGGYTF. In DNA form, the CDR3 reads TGTACCAGCAGCCTGGTAGGGGAGGGTGGCTACACCTTC.

A note on this clonotype: A clone one base away is much larger, so this may be a read error. This chain links TRBV7-9 with TRBJ2-1, with 7 bases aligning to TRBD2. Germline values: CDR1 SEHNR, CDR2 FQNEAQ (reference sequence). The CDR3 covers 16 residues. DNA for the CDR3: TGTGCCAGCAGCTCGTCGCGGGAGTGGCCCTACAATGATCAGTTCTTC. Its protein product is CASSSSREWPYNDQFF.

The sample holds a few counts of this clonotype. This chain joins TRBV9 and TRBJ2-2; no firm D call. Trimming removed 3 bases at V and 5 bases at J, with 11 bases between. CDR1 SGDLS and CDR2 YYNGEE come from the germline V gene. The CDR3 has 14 residues. This CDR3 is CASSEPDGTGELFF. The CDR3, as DNA: TGTGCCAGCAGCGAGCCCGATGGTACCGGGGAGCTGTTTTTT.

The sample holds many counts of this clonotype. J is TRBJ2-7 and V is TRBV20-1; possibly TRBD2 for D (6 bases). V lost 3 bases, J lost 5 bases, and 20 bases lay in between. CDR1 DFQATT and CDR2 SNEGSKA come from the germline V gene (reference sequence). This CDR3 has 15 residues. The CDR3: CSARIRETPSDEQYF. The DNA for the CDR3 is TGCAGTGCTAGGATCCGGGAGACACCCTCTGACGAGCAGTACTTC.

The chain recombines TRBV7-3 with TRBJ2-1, with TRBD2 matching 7 bases. The CDR3 runs to 17 residues. Germline CDR1 is SGHTA and CDR2 is FQGTGA. V was pared by 0 bases and J by 7 bases, with 12 bases of the junction left unmatched. The DNA of the CDR3 is TGTGCCAGCAGCTTAACCCCCGCGTGGGGAGGGCCTAATGAGCAGTTCTTC. Amino acids: CASSLTPAWGGPNEQFF.

This clonotype showed up many times. The chain joins TRBV9 to TRBJ1-1; D is unresolved. The V gene lost 0 bases and the J gene lost 6 bases, with 9 bases spanning the gap. The germline V gene encodes CDR1 SGDLS and CDR2 YYNGEE. This CDR3 has 13 residues. The CDR3 protein is CASSVVPGAEAFF. The CDR3, as DNA: TGTGCCAGCAGCGTAGTACCAGGCGCTGAAGCTTTCTTT.